The entry below gives a single T cell receptor (beta chain) sequence along with its context. This entry belongs to a study of control samples from healthy donors and cancer patients. With V trimmed by 5 bases and J by 3 bases, 7 bases remained unmatched. Germline lookup yields CDR1 MNHEY and CDR2 SMNVEV (reference sequence). The CDR3 is 14 amino acids. Some clones are missing from TCRdb's copy, which holds only in-frame ones; the method was immunoSEQ multiplex PCR. In the table there are about 44,000 clones, around 87% of which are singletons. The clonotype comes from a woman aged 55 to 70 with lung cancer. Source material: PBMCs. This chain joins TRBV27 and TRBJ2-7; 7 nucleotides line up with TRBD2. The CDR3 sequence: CASSPREVDYEQYF. As DNA, the CDR3 is TGTGCCAGCAGTCCTCGGGAGGTAGACTACGAGCAGTACTTC.